This TCR beta chain emerged from a study of human T cells and chemical hapten exposure. On the study more broadly: Patients got weekly scalp diphenylcyclopropenone doses over the approximately 25-week study. General study results and limits: Controls formed significantly fewer large CDR3 similarity clusters than expanded TCRs did.

Single cDNA molecules in the library carried unique molecular identifiers attached during preparation. TCRdb redid the calling of the RACE reads with MiXCR, one entry per CDR3 protein. Among under 50,000 distinct CDR3 sequences listed, approximately 11% were seen once. Time point meaning: patch test 3, about 24 weeks after DPC sensitization. The sample's treatment: therapeutic diphenylcyclopropenone sensitization with weekly scalp DPC. The total RNA was obtained from whole blood that was not fractionated. Non-pregnant alopecia patients aged 18 to 70, suitable for DPC therapy. With respect to this clonotype: Its antigen is not known.

The source material was whole blood, sampled in connection with sensitization to the hapten diphenylcyclopropenone (DPC). The receptor was derived from a woman aged 40-49 years with alopecia areata. Some clones in this sample may be carry-over from other donors' samples.

The CDR3 DNA reads TGTGCCAGCAGCCCCAGGTCCGGGACAGAAGCTTTCTTT. It encodes CASSPRSGTEAFF. The chain recombines TRBV6-2 or TRBV6-3 with TRBJ1-1; a weak D match, TRBD1 (6 bases). Germline V gives CDR1 MNHEY, CDR2 SVGEGT. Trimming shortened V by 6 bases and J by 8 bases, and 16 bases separated the two germline ends. CDR3 size: 13 residues.